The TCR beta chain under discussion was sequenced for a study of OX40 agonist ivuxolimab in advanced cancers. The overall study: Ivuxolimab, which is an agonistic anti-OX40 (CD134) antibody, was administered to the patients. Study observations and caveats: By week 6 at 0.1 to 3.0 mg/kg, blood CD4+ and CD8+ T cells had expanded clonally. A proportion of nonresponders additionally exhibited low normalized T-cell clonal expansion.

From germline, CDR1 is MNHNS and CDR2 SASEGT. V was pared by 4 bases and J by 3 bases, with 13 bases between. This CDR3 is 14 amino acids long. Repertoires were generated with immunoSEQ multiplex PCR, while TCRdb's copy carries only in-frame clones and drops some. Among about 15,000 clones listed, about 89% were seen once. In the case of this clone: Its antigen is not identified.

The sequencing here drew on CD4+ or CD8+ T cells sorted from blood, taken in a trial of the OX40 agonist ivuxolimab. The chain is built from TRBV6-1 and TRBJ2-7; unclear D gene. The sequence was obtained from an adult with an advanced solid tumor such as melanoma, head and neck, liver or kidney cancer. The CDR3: CASSVTHLGYEQYF. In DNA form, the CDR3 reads TGTGCCAGCAGTGTAACGCATTTGGGCTACGAGCAGTACTTC.